Below are 27 T cell receptor beta chains sequenced from a single sample in a study of T cells in localized non-small cell lung cancer. Sequenced by immunoSEQ multiplex PCR; TCRdb stores in-frame clones only, minus some. The sample holds approximately 35,000 clones, approximately 90% seen once. The specimen was peripheral blood mononuclear cells, collected before any cancer treatment. These receptors were obtained from a female donor of 60 years or more with stage II lung adenocarcinoma.

The V and J genes are TRBV5-4 and TRBJ2-2; D perhaps matches TRBD2 (5 bases). From germline, CDR1 is SGHNT and CDR2 YYREEE (reference sequence). CDR3 length: 16 amino acids. V lost 4 bases and J 1 base, leaving 14 bases between the germline ends. DNA for the CDR3: TGTGCCAGCAGCCACGCCAGCGGCCTGAACACCGGGGAGCTGTTTTTT. This codes for CASSHASGLNTGELFF.

The V call is TRBV18, the J call TRBJ2-3; no firm D call. Germline V lookup: CDR1 KGHSH, CDR2 LQKENI. This CDR3 region has 10 residues. V lost 5 bases to trimming and J lost 5 bases, with 2 bases between them. The CDR3, as DNA: TGTGCCAGCTCAAAAGATACGCAGTATTTT. It codes for CASSKDTQYF.

J is TRBJ1-2 and V is TRBV19, with 8 bases fitting TRBD1. The CDR3 loop spans 16 amino acids. CDR1 and CDR2 (germline): LNHDA, SQIVND (reference sequence). Trimming took 5 bases from V and 4 from J; bases not matched to a gene: 12. The CDR3 region has the DNA TGTGCCAGTAGTGTCGGACAGGGCGGAATAGGCTATGGCTACACCTTC. Encoded protein: CASSVGQGGIGYGYTF.

The gene calls are TRBV7-9 and TRBJ2-7; 7 positions match TRBD1. The ends lost 5 bases at V and 2 bases at J; junction bases unmatched: 6. The germline V gene encodes CDR1 SEHNR and CDR2 FQNEAQ (reference sequence). The CDR3 loop spans 14 amino acids. This chain's CDR3 is CASSPRQGTYEQYF. The CDR3 DNA follows: TGTGCCAGCAGCCCGCGACAGGGTACCTACGAGCAGTACTTC. Combining the CDR3 with reference TRBV7-9 and TRBJ2-7 gives the whole variable domain DTGVSQNPRHKITKRGQNVTFRCDPISEHNRLYWYRQTLGQGPEFLTYFQNEAQLEKSRLLSDRFSAERPKGSFSTLEIQRTEQGDSAMYLCASSPRQGTYEQYFGPGTRLTVT.

The chain carries TRBV4-2 and TRBJ2-1; TRBD2 matches 10 bases. The ends lost 3 bases at V and 8 bases at J; junction bases unmatched: 10. The CDR3 contains 16 residues. Per the germline V gene, CDR1 is LGHNA and CDR2 is YNFKEQ. The CDR3, as DNA: TGTGCCAGCAGCCAGGTAGCGGGGGGCGCGGTCTATGAGCAGTTCTTC. It translates to CASSQVAGGAVYEQFF.

The chain links TRBV9 to TRBJ1-1; D remains unclear. With 2 bases removed from V and 2 bases from J, the gap between germline ends came to 16 bases. The CDR3 covers 16 residues. Germline CDR1 SGDLS, CDR2 YYNGEE. CDR3 nucleotides: TGTGCCAGCAGCGTCTCCCGTGGACGCTCTAACACTGAAGCTTTCTTT. Its translation is CASSVSRGRSNTEAFF.

A single count supports this clone. The chain uses TRBV18 and TRBJ2-5; 14 nucleotides match TRBD2. Germline values: CDR1 KGHSH, CDR2 LQKENI. The V segment lost 3 bases and the J segment 1 base; nucleotides outside the gene matches: 7. The CDR3 loop spans 18 amino acids. The CDR3 DNA follows: TGTGCCAGCTCACCGACTAGCGGGAGGGTAAACCGCCAAGAGACCCAGTACTTC. Amino acid sequence: CASSPTSGRVNRQETQYF.

The gene calls are TRBV27 and TRBJ1-1, with 7 bases lining up with TRBD1. The ends lost 5 bases at V and 4 bases at J; junction bases unmatched: 7. The CDR3 is 14 amino acids. Germline V lookup: CDR1 MNHEY, CDR2 SMNVEV (reference sequence). The CDR3 loop reads CASSPWRGRTEAFF. As DNA, the CDR3 is TGTGCCAGCAGTCCATGGAGGGGGCGCACTGAAGCTTTCTTT.

This chain joins TRBV2 and TRBJ1-3, with no clear D. Trimming left V 5 bases short and J 0 bases short, with 11 bases between. The length of the CDR3 is 15 residues. CDR1 SNHLY and CDR2 FYNNEI come from the germline V gene. CDR3 region: CASSRAASSGNTIYF. CDR3 DNA sequence: TGTGCCAGCAGTAGGGCGGCATCCTCTGGAAACACCATATATTTT.

J is TRBJ1-2 and V is TRBV30; D is uncertain. Trimming left V 3 bases short and J 8 bases short, with 16 bases between. This CDR3 comprises 13 residues. CDR1 and CDR2 from the germline V gene are GTSNPN and SVGIG (reference sequence). DNA for the CDR3: TGTGCCTGGAGAGGTTTCCAGGCTCGGGGCTACACCTTC. This translates into CAWRGFQARGYTF.

This rearrangement joins TRBV5-6 to TRBJ2-7, with D perhaps TRBD1 (6 bases). The CDR3 spans 15 residues. V lost 0 bases, J lost 2 bases, and 12 bases lay in between. In germline, CDR1 is SGHDT, CDR2 YYEEEE. CDR3 sequence reads: CASSLAQQGAYEQYF. In nucleotides, the CDR3 is TGTGCCAGCAGCTTGGCCCAACAGGGTGCCTACGAGCAGTACTTC.

The chain uses TRBV28 and TRBJ1-2, with D hard to call. Between the trimmed V and J ends, which lost 5 bases and 3 bases, there was a span of 10 bases. Germline V gives CDR1 MDHEN, CDR2 SYDVKM. The length of the CDR3 is 13 residues. CDR3: CASSIRTDYGYTF. The CDR3 DNA reads as TGTGCCAGCAGTATAAGGACGGACTATGGCTACACCTTC.

This clone was counted a few times. The V gene is TRBV6-5, the J gene TRBJ2-7, with 9 positions matching TRBD1. The CDR3 totals 14 residues. The V gene's germline CDR1 is MNHEY and CDR2 SVGAGI. V lost 4 bases and J lost 1; bases outside the gene matches: 2. CDR3 amino acids: CASSSGTGSYEQYF. The CDR3 DNA follows: TGTGCCAGCAGTTCCGGGACAGGGTCCTACGAGCAGTACTTC.

The rearrangement joins TRBV29-1 to TRBJ2-1; D remains ambiguous. This CDR3 spans 17 amino acids. The germline CDR1 and CDR2 sequences are SQVTM and ANQGSEA. Between the trimmed V and J ends, which lost 8 bases and 0 bases, there was a span of 23 bases. The CDR3 loop reads CSLLNSVNTRSYNEQFF. The CDR3, as DNA: TGCAGCCTTCTGAACAGTGTAAACACCCGCTCCTACAATGAGCAGTTCTTC.

This sequence joins TRBV7-6 and TRBJ2-1; D possibly corresponds to TRBD2 (6 bases). CDR3 length equals 16 residues. Germline V gene lookup returns CDR1 SGHVS and CDR2 FNYEAQ. V gave up 3 bases and J gave up 2 bases, with 14 bases separating them. The CDR3 region is CASSFYSGGPYNEQFF. CDR3 bases: TGTGCCAGCAGCTTTTATAGCGGTGGCCCCTACAATGAGCAGTTCTTC.

The rearrangement links TRBV5-1 to TRBJ2-1, with TRBD1 matching 8 bases. CDR1 is SGHRS and CDR2 is YFSETQ in the germline V gene. The V gene end was trimmed by 0 bases and the J gene end by 7 bases; junction bases not matched to a gene: 6. CDR3 length equals 15 residues. The CDR3: CASSLVGQGVNEQFF. CDR3 in DNA: TGCGCCAGCAGCTTGGTAGGACAGGGCGTTAATGAGCAGTTCTTC.

J is TRBJ1-4 and V is TRBV7-9, with 9 positions matching TRBD1. Germline assignment: CDR1 SEHNR and CDR2 FQNEAQ (reference sequence). The J segment lost 4 bases and the V segment lost 5 bases, leaving 8 bases of the junction unmatched. The CDR3 runs 16 residues. For the CDR3, the DNA is TGTGCCAGCAGCCCCACTCCGGGACAGGGTAATGAAAAACTGTTTTTT. Translation gives CASSPTPGQGNEKLFF. The full variable domain, in which reference TRBV7-9 and TRBJ1-4 provide the parts outside the CDR3, is DTGVSQNPRHKITKRGQNVTFRCDPISEHNRLYWYRQTLGQGPEFLTYFQNEAQLEKSRLLSDRFSAERPKGSFSTLEIQRTEQGDSAMYLCASSPTPGQGNEKLFFGSGTQLSVL.

The chain is built from TRBV7-2 and TRBJ2-1, with TRBD2 matching 7 bases. With V trimmed by 2 bases and J by 9 bases, 13 bases remained unmatched. The CDR3 extends over 16 amino acids. Germline V CDR1 and CDR2: SGHTA, FQGNSA. CDR3 DNA: TGTGCCAGCAGCTTAACCCCTGGCGGGAGTAGTAGTGAGCAGTTCTTC. It codes for CASSLTPGGSSSEQFF.

The chain joins TRBV18 to TRBJ1-1; D is unresolved. The germline V and J ends were trimmed by 2 bases and 1 base, with 11 bases remaining between them. The CDR3 is 15 amino acids. CDR1 and CDR2 (germline): KGHSH, LQKENI. The CDR3 DNA reads TGTGCCAGCTCACCAAGCGCAGGCACGAACACTGAAGCTTTCTTT. Protein sequence: CASSPSAGTNTEAFF.

The chain recombines TRBV5-4 with TRBJ1-2, with D hard to call. Between the trimmed V and J ends, which lost 2 bases and 4 bases, there was a span of 12 bases. The germline V gene has CDR1 SGHNT and CDR2 YYREEE (reference sequence). The CDR3 loop spans 14 amino acids. The CDR3 loop reads CASSFGPGSYGYTF. The CDR3 DNA reads TGTGCCAGCAGCTTCGGTCCCGGCAGCTATGGCTACACCTTC.

The chain uses TRBV7-9 and TRBJ2-7, with D tentatively TRBD2 (5 bases). Per the germline V gene, CDR1 is SEHNR and CDR2 is FQNEAQ (reference sequence). This CDR3 is built from 16 residues. The V gene lost 1 base and the J gene lost 0 bases, with 13 bases spanning the gap. The CDR3 here is CASSLVPGSSSYEQYF. The CDR3 region has the DNA TGTGCCAGCAGCTTAGTTCCGGGGAGTAGCTCCTACGAGCAGTACTTC.

The rearrangement uses TRBV7-2 and TRBJ2-3; 10 bases agree with TRBD1. Germline V gene lookup returns CDR1 SGHTA and CDR2 FQGNSA. This CDR3 comprises 17 residues. V was pared by 5 bases and J by 1 base, with 9 bases of the junction left unmatched. CDR3 bases: TGTGCCAGCAGCCCGGGGACAGGGGTCTCAGGCACAGATACGCAGTATTTT. Translated, it gives CASSPGTGVSGTDTQYF.

The chain uses TRBV5-1 and TRBJ1-6, with D hard to call. The CDR3 length is 15 residues. Deletions cut 0 bases from V and 6 bases from J, with 10 bases between. CDR1 is SGHRS, CDR2 YFSETQ, per germline. This CDR3 is CASSLVPGPNSPLHF. The CDR3 coding sequence is TGCGCCAGCAGCTTGGTTCCAGGACCTAATTCACCCCTCCACTTT.

The rearrangement links TRBV28 to TRBJ2-7; 9 bases fit TRBD1. The V gene end was trimmed by 5 bases and the J gene end by 7 bases; junction bases not matched to a gene: 6. Germline V gene sequence: CDR1 MDHEN, CDR2 SYDVKM. The CDR3 is 13 residues long. The CDR3 loop is CASSEGQGREQYF. The CDR3 DNA reads as TGTGCCAGCAGTGAGGGACAGGGTAGGGAGCAGTACTTC.

The chain recombines TRBV9 with TRBJ2-5; 8 bases line up with TRBD1. The CDR3 is 16 amino acids. Germline V CDR1 and CDR2: SGDLS, YYNGEE. The V and J ends lost 3 bases and 1 base, in that order; junction bases with no gene match: 8. The CDR3 sequence is CASSEGGQASQETQYF. The DNA of the CDR3 is TGTGCCAGCAGCGAGGGGGGACAGGCAAGCCAAGAGACCCAGTACTTC.

The chain carries TRBV27 and TRBJ2-7; D gene unclear. The germline V gene encodes CDR1 MNHEY and CDR2 SMNVEV (reference sequence). This CDR3 is built from 13 residues. V was cut by 4 bases and J by 9 bases, with 16 bases left in between. The CDR3 DNA is TGTGCCAGCAGTTCCACCCCCATAAGATGGCAGTACTTC. Translated: CASSSTPIRWQYF.

The chain carries TRBV15 and TRBJ1-2; 11 bases fit TRBD1. Germline-derived CDR1 and CDR2 are LNHNV and YYDKDF (reference sequence). The CDR3 runs 14 residues. J gave up 8 bases and V 3 bases, and 5 bases lay outside the gene matches. CDR3 amino acids: CATSRDRGREGYTF. For the CDR3, the DNA is TGTGCCACCAGCAGGGACAGGGGGCGCGAGGGCTACACCTTC. Variable domain in full (rest from reference TRBV15 and TRBJ1-2): DAMVIQNPRYQVTQFGKPVTLSCSQTLNHNVMYWYQQKSSQAPKLLFHYYDKDFNNEADTPDNFQSRRPNTSFCFLDIRSPGLGDTAMYLCATSRDRGREGYTFGSGTRLTVV.